The present T cell receptor (beta chain) was sequenced within a study of OX40 agonist ivuxolimab in advanced cancers. Study-level background: Administration of intravenous ivuxolimab to patients occurred every 2 weeks at 0.01 to 10 mg/kg.

V lost 7 bases and J 0 bases, leaving 7 bases between the germline ends. Germline lookup yields CDR1 SQVTM and CDR2 ANQGSEA. There are 12 residues in the CDR3. Measured with immunoSEQ multiplex PCR; TCRdb has only the in-frame clones, and not every one. Among 96,000 or so clones, less than 95% were seen once, and the ten largest hold roughly 1.5%. The sample in question was CD4+ or CD8+ T cells sorted from blood, obtained in a trial of the OX40 agonist ivuxolimab. The chain has TRBV29-1 and TRBJ2-4; D is unresolved. This receptor was identified in an adult with an advanced solid tumor such as melanoma, head and neck, liver or kidney cancer. The CDR3 protein is CSAQIAKNIQYF. CDR3 sequence (DNA): TGCAGCGCTCAAATAGCCAAAAACATTCAGTACTTC.